A selection of T cell receptor beta chains follows, all from one sample in a study of OX40 agonist ivuxolimab in advanced cancers. TCRdb's copy holds only in-frame clones and misses some; the assay was immunoSEQ multiplex PCR. Of 25,000 to 30,000 clones in the sample, approximately 86% were seen once. The source material was CD4+ or CD8+ T cells sorted from blood, sampled in a trial of the OX40 agonist ivuxolimab. All receptors come from an adult with an advanced solid tumor such as melanoma, head and neck, liver or kidney cancer. Each CDR3 is given with its conserved first and last residue. Fields, in order: clone size, J gene, V gene, D gene, CDR3 DNA, CDR3 protein. The D gene is left open where the match is weak. Part of the rows lack a size; the others show once, few, many or a class for expanded clones.

size: NA
J: TRBJ2-1
V: TRBV11-2
D: TRBD2
DNA: TGTGCCAGCAGCTTAGAGTTAGCGGGAGAAGGTAAGCAGTTCTTC
CDR3: CASSLELAGEGKQFF

size: NA
J: TRBJ1-3
V: TRBV25-1
D: NA
DNA: TGTGCCAGCAGTTTCGGAAACACCATATATTTT
CDR3: CASSFGNTIYF

size: NA
J: TRBJ1-2
V: TRBV7-9
D: NA
DNA: TGTGCCAGCAGCTTAGACAGGGAGGTCGGTGGCTACACCTTC
CDR3: CASSLDREVGGYTF

size: NA
J: TRBJ2-7
V: TRBV15
D: TRBD1
DNA: TGTGCCACCAGCAGGGACAGGGGAAGCTCCTACGAGCAGTACTTC
CDR3: CATSRDRGSSYEQYF

size: NA
J: TRBJ2-4
V: TRBV4-1
D: TRBD2
DNA: TGCGCCAGCAGCCAAGTACGGGGGGACTTAGCCAAAAACATTCAGTACTTC
CDR3: CASSQVRGDLAKNIQYF

size: NA
J: TRBJ1-1
V: TRBV6-4
D: NA
DNA: TGTGCCAGCCGGTATCGAACGAACACTGAAGCTTTCTTT
CDR3: CASRYRTNTEAFF

size: NA
J: TRBJ2-2
V: TRBV27
D: NA
DNA: TGTGCCAGCAACTTGATATACACAGGGTCAGCCGGGGAGCTGTTTTTT
CDR3: CASNLIYTGSAGELFF

size: NA
J: TRBJ2-7
V: TRBV7-8
D: NA
DNA: TGTGCCAGCAGCCACCTCCGGGACCCCTCCTACGAGCAGTACTTC
CDR3: CASSHLRDPSYEQYF

size: few
J: TRBJ1-1
V: TRBV6-5
D: NA
DNA: TGTGCCAGCAGTTACTATCTGGGGCTGCCGGCTGAAGCTTTCTTT
CDR3: CASSYYLGLPAEAFF

size: NA
J: TRBJ2-3
V: TRBV4-1
D: TRBD2
DNA: TGCGCCAGCAGCCAGGGCATAGCGGGGGGGACAGATACGCAGTATTTT
CDR3: CASSQGIAGGTDTQYF

size: NA
J: TRBJ1-1
V: TRBV13
D: NA
DNA: TGTGCCAGCAGCTTACTGGGTCGGATCGGGGTTTCCACTGAAGCTTTCTTT
CDR3: CASSLLGRIGVSTEAFF

size: NA
J: TRBJ2-7
V: TRBV4-1
D: NA
DNA: TGCGCCAGCAGCCTAATTTCGATAAGCTCCTACGAGCAGTACTTC
CDR3: CASSLISISSYEQYF

size: NA
J: TRBJ2-3
V: TRBV7-8
D: TRBD2
DNA: TGTGCCAGCAGCTTAAGGGCGGGGACTAACACAGATACGCAGTATTTT
CDR3: CASSLRAGTNTDTQYF

size: NA
J: TRBJ2-7
V: TRBV9
D: TRBD1
DNA: TGTGCCAGCAGCGTAGGAGGGACAGGGTCCTACGAGCAGTACTTC
CDR3: CASSVGGTGSYEQYF

size: NA
J: TRBJ2-1
V: TRBV4-2
D: NA
DNA: TGTGCCAGCAGCCAAGATAGGGGGGGGGCAAGTGAGCAGTTCTTC
CDR3: CASSQDRGGASEQFF

size: NA
J: TRBJ1-2
V: TRBV7-8
D: NA
DNA: TGTGCCAGCAGCTTAAGCCCGCAGGGGTGGGGTGGCTACACCTTC
CDR3: CASSLSPQGWGGYTF

size: NA
J: TRBJ2-1
V: TRBV11-2
D: NA
DNA: TGTGCCAGCGGGTCCCGGGAGTCCTACAATGAGCAGTTCTTC
CDR3: CASGSRESYNEQFF

size: NA
J: TRBJ2-5
V: TRBV14
D: NA
DNA: TGTGCCAGCAGCCTCTGGACCGGGGAGACCCAGTACTTC
CDR3: CASSLWTGETQYF

size: once
J: TRBJ1-1
V: TRBV9
D: NA
DNA: TGTGCCAGCAGCGCCAACAGGGCCGGCGGCACTGAAGCTTTCTTT
CDR3: CASSANRAGGTEAFF

size: NA
J: TRBJ2-5
V: TRBV6-7
D: NA
DNA: TGTGCCAGCAGTTACCTCCGGGCCGTCGACCTCGAGACCCAGTACTTC
CDR3: CASSYLRAVDLETQYF

size: NA
J: TRBJ2-7
V: TRBV9
D: NA
DNA: TGTGCCAGCAGCCCCCGGGACGCCTCCTACGAGCAGTACTTC
CDR3: CASSPRDASYEQYF

size: NA
J: TRBJ1-1
V: TRBV7-9
D: NA
DNA: TGTGCCAGCAGCCCTGTGACTCCCATCGTGAACACTGAAGCTTTCTTT
CDR3: CASSPVTPIVNTEAFF

size: few
J: TRBJ2-2
V: TRBV30
D: NA
DNA: TGTGCCTGGAGTGTATCCCCCGGGGAGCTGTTTTTT
CDR3: CAWSVSPGELFF

size: few
J: TRBJ1-2
V: TRBV11-3
D: NA
DNA: TGTGCCAGCAGCGTCACACCCCGCGGGGGCTACACCTTC
CDR3: CASSVTPRGGYTF

size: NA
J: TRBJ2-3
V: TRBV5-5
D: NA
DNA: TGTGCCAGCAGCCCGAGGGCGGGTGCCACAGATACGCAGTATTTT
CDR3: CASSPRAGATDTQYF

size: NA
J: TRBJ2-1
V: TRBV7-6
D: NA
DNA: TGTGCCAGCAGCTGGGGGGAAAGCTCCTACAATGAGCAGTTCTTC
CDR3: CASSWGESSYNEQFF

size: few
J: TRBJ1-1
V: TRBV15
D: NA
DNA: TGTGCCACCAGCAGAGATGAGGATGAAGCTTTCTTT
CDR3: CATSRDEDEAFF

size: NA
J: TRBJ1-5
V: TRBV7-6
D: TRBD1
DNA: TGTGCCAGCAGCCCAAAGACAGGGGGCAATCAGCCCCAGCATTTT
CDR3: CASSPKTGGNQPQHF

size: NA
J: TRBJ2-5
V: TRBV6-6
D: NA
DNA: TGTGCCAGCAACTACGTCAGCCAGTACCAAGAGACCCAGTACTTC
CDR3: CASNYVSQYQETQYF

size: once
J: TRBJ2-7
V: TRBV28
D: NA
DNA: TGTGCCAGCAGTTCCCGGACTGTATCCTACGAGCAGTACTTC
CDR3: CASSSRTVSYEQYF

size: NA
J: TRBJ2-3
V: TRBV7-9
D: NA
DNA: TGTGCCAGCAGCTTAGGTGCAGATACGCAGTATTTT
CDR3: CASSLGADTQYF

size: NA
J: TRBJ2-5
V: TRBV4-3
D: TRBD1
DNA: TGCGCCAGCAGCCAAGACCGGGACAGACTCAGGACCCAGTACTTC
CDR3: CASSQDRDRLRTQYF

size: NA
J: TRBJ2-1
V: TRBV6-6
D: NA
DNA: TGTGCCAGCAGTTACACCGGCGCCTACAATGAGCAGTTCTTC
CDR3: CASSYTGAYNEQFF

size: NA
J: TRBJ2-4
V: TRBV4-2
D: TRBD2
DNA: TGTGCCAGCAGCCAAGTGGGCCTAGCGGGAGAAAAAAACATTCAGTACTTC
CDR3: CASSQVGLAGEKNIQYF

size: NA
J: TRBJ2-1
V: TRBV7-9
D: TRBD2
DNA: TGTGCCAGCAGCGGAGGTGGGCGGGGGGGCACTTACAATGAGCAGTTCTTC
CDR3: CASSGGGRGGTYNEQFF

size: NA
J: TRBJ1-1
V: TRBV2
D: TRBD1
DNA: TGTGCCAGCAGTGAATCGGGACAGGGGGCTATATATCCTGAAGCTTTCTTT
CDR3: CASSESGQGAIYPEAFF